This T cell receptor (beta chain) was sequenced during a study of siplizumab effects on memory and regulatory T cells. Study-wide findings and caveats: Whether the proliferating Tregs (from siplizumab cultures) were suppressive was not confirmed. The diversity of naive T cells seemed greater than that of memory cells, and their alloresponse contribution seemed major. Siplizumab produced a significant drop in alloreactive sequences attributable to unstimulated CD4+ memory cells.

This CDR3 has 15 residues. With V trimmed by 7 bases and J by 4 bases, 12 bases remained unmatched. Per the germline V gene, CDR1 is MNHNS and CDR2 is SASEGT. This table comes from immunoSEQ multiplex PCR, and its TCRdb copy is limited to in-frame clones, with some not included. The table shows some 100,000 clones, with roughly nine tenths occurring only once. A note on this clone: The antigen is undetermined.

The TCR comes from a human donor in good health. The chain uses TRBV6-1 and TRBJ1-2; 7 bases align to TRBD1. Sequenced material: Tregs sorted from blood. The CDR3 region is CASKRGQGESYGYTF. For the CDR3, the DNA is TGTGCCAGCAAAAGGGGCCAGGGGGAAAGCTATGGCTACACCTTC.